The clone carrying this T cell receptor beta chain occurred once. Its antigen is undetermined. These data originate in a study of vaccination and CD4 T cells after COVID-19. Treatment here: approximately 10-day PBMC culture with coronavirus spike peptide pools or control peptides (ViraFEST assay). Sequence data for DNA of cultured CD4+ T cells were generated by the Oncomine TCR Beta short-read assay. TCRdb reprocessed the PCR reads with MiXCR, giving one entry per CDR3 protein. The sample carries around 11,000 distinct CDR3 sequences, less than 30% recorded once. Germline CDR1 reads SNHLY; CDR2 reads FYNNEI. The CDR3 contains 14 residues. Trimming took 6 bases from V and 2 from J, leaving 12 bases between them.

The sample was CD4+ T cells from blood, cultured in vitro, taken after SARS-CoV-2 vaccination. The clonotype comes from a human donor who had recovered from COVID-19. The chain is built from TRBV2 and TRBJ2-3; either TRBD1 or TRBD2 may supply D (5 bases each). CDR3 protein: CASRGDGLTDTQYF. The DNA for the CDR3 is TGTGCCAGCAGGGGGGACGGCCTCACAGATACGCAGTATTTT.